These 5 T cell receptor beta chains were sequenced from one sample in a study of blood T cell repertoires in COVID-19. Using immunoSEQ multiplex PCR, the repertoire was profiled, and TCRdb retains in-frame clones only, with some absent. The table shows under 500,000 clones, with 75% to 90% occurring only once. The sample taken for sequencing was PBMCs or T cells enriched from blood (not recorded which). Every receptor here comes from a man under 40 who had recovered from COVID-19.

The chain carries TRBV7-8 and TRBJ2-1, with 9 positions matching TRBD2. The CDR3 is 16 residues long. V shed 1 base and J 9 bases; nucleotides not matched to a gene: 10. In germline, CDR1 is SGHVS, CDR2 FQNEAQ. As DNA, the CDR3 is TGTGCCAGCAGCTTAGATCGGCGGGAGGGCCTCGGTGAGCAGTTCTTC. As protein: CASSLDRREGLGEQFF.

The sample holds a few counts of this clone. J is TRBJ2-7 and V is TRBV4-2; 10 positions match TRBD2. Germline assignment: CDR1 LGHNA and CDR2 YNFKEQ. The CDR3 runs 16 residues. V was clipped by 4 bases and J by 1 base; unmatched bases: 7. Written as DNA, the CDR3 is TGTGCCAGCAGCCCCCGGACTAGCGGAGGATCCTACGAGCAGTACTTC. As protein: CASSPRTSGGSYEQYF.

The genes are TRBV7-9 and TRBJ1-1; no clear D. V lost 0 bases and J lost 5, with 13 bases in between. The V gene's germline CDR1 is SEHNR and CDR2 FQNEAQ (reference sequence). The CDR3 extends over 15 amino acids. The CDR3 region has the DNA TGTGCCAGCAGCTTAGCCGGCGGAGATCTGACTGAAGCTTTCTTT. It encodes CASSLAGGDLTEAFF.

J is TRBJ1-2 and V is TRBV20-1; D is unresolved. The germline V and J ends were trimmed by 3 bases and 4 bases, with 6 bases remaining between them. Germline V CDR1 and CDR2: DFQATT, SNEGSKA (reference sequence). The CDR3 has 11 residues. CDR3 sequence reads: CSASPVYGYTF. The CDR3 DNA sequence: TGCAGTGCTAGTCCGGTCTATGGCTACACCTTC.

The chain joins TRBV19 to TRBJ1-1; D unresolved. The V end was cut by 7 bases, the J end by 2 bases, with 11 bases between. Germline CDR1 reads LNHDA; CDR2 reads SQIVND (reference sequence). The CDR3 runs 13 residues. This chain's CDR3 is CASKEVLNTEAFF. CDR3 nucleotide sequence: TGTGCCAGTAAAGAGGTACTAAACACTGAAGCTTTCTTT.